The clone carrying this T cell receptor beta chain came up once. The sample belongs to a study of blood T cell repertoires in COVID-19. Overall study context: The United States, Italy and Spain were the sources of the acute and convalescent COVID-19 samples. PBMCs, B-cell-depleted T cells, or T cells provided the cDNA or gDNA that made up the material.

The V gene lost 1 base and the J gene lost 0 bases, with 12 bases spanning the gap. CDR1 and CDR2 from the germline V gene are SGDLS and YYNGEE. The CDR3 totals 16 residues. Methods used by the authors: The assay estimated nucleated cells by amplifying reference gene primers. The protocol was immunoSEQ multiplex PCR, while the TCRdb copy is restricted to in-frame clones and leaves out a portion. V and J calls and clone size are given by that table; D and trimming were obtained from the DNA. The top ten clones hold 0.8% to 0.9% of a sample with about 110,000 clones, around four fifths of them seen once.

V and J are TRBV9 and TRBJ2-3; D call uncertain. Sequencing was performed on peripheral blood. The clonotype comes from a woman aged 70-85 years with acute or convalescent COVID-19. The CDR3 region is CASSVTAEISTDTQYF. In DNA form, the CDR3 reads TGTGCCAGCAGCGTAACTGCGGAAATTAGCACAGATACGCAGTATTTT. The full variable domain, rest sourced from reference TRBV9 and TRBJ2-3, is DSGVTQTPKHLITATGQRVTLRCSPRSGDLSVYWYQQSLDQGLQFLIQYYNGEERAKGNILERFSAQQFPDLHSELNLSSLELGDSALYFCASSVTAEISTDTQYFGPGTRLTVL.